This TCR beta chain emerged from a study of blood T cell repertoires in COVID-19. Looking at the study overall: The United States, Italy and Spain were the sources of the acute and convalescent COVID-19 samples.

Libraries were prepared by immunoSEQ multiplex PCR; TCRdb keeps only in-frame clonotypes and omits some of them. There are more than 120,000 clones in the sample; 84% occur only once, and 3.5% to 5% lies in the top ten. This clone was found a few times. Sequencing was performed on PBMCs or T cells enriched from blood (not recorded which). This sequence was found in a man between 50 and 59 years old in a cohort exposed to, infected with or recovered from COVID-19 (not recorded which).

The CDR3 reads CAARLAGYNEQFF. The CDR3 DNA follows: TGTGCCGCCCGACTAGCGGGCTACAATGAGCAGTTCTTC. The chain recombines TRBV15 with TRBJ2-1, with TRBD2 identical over 10 bases. Per the germline V gene, CDR1 is LNHNV and CDR2 is YYDKDF (reference sequence). With V trimmed by 11 bases and J by 3 bases, 4 bases remained unmatched. The CDR3 contains 13 residues.